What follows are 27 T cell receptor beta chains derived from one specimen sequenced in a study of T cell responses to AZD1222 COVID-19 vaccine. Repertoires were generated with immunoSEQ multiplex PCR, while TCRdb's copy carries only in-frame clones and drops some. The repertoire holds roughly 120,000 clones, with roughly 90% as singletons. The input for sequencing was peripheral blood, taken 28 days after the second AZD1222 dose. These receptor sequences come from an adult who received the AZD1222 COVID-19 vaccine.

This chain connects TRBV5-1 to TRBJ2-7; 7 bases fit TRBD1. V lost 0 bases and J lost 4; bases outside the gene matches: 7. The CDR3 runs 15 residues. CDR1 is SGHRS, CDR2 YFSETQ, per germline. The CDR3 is CASSLEGQDRYEQYF. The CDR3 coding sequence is TGCGCCAGCAGCTTGGAGGGTCAGGACAGGTACGAGCAGTACTTC. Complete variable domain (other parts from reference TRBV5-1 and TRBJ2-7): KAGVTQTPRYLIKTRGQQVTLSCSPISGHRSVSWYQQTPGQGLQFLFEYFSETQRNKGNFPGRFSGRQFSNSRSEMNVSTLELGDSALYLCASSLEGQDRYEQYFGPGTRLTVT.

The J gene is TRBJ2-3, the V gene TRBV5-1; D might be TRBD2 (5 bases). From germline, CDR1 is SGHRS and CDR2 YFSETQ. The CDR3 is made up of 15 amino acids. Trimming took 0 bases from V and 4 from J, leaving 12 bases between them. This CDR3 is CASSLERAGADTQYF. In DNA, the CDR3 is TGCGCCAGCAGCTTGGAGAGGGCCGGGGCAGATACGCAGTATTTT.

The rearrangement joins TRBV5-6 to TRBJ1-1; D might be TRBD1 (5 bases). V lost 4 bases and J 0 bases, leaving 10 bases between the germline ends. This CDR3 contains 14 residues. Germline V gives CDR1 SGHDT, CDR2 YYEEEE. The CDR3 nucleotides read TGTGCCAGCAGCCTGGGACTGATGAACACTGAAGCTTTCTTT. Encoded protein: CASSLGLMNTEAFF.

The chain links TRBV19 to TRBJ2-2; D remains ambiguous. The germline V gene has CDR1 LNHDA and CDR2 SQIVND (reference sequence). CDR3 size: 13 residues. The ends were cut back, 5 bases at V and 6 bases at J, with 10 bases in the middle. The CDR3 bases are TGTGCCAGTAGTCTAGGTGTGGCCGGGGAGCTGTTTTTT. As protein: CASSLGVAGELFF.

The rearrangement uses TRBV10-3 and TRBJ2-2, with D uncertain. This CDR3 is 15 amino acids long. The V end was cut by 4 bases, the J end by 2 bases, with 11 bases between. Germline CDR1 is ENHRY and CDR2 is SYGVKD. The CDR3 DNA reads TGTGCCATCAGTGGAATTAGCTTCAACACCGGGGAGCTGTTTTTT. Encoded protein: CAISGISFNTGELFF.

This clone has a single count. The CDR3 bases are TGTGCCAGCAGCCCTAGGGGCAGCCGAATAAACACCGGGGAGCTGTTTTTT. Translation: CASSPRGSRINTGELFF. The rearrangement links TRBV3-1 (or the pseudogene TRBV3-2) to TRBJ2-2; possible D gene TRBD1, 5 bases. CDR1 is LGHDT, CDR2 YNNKEL, per germline (reference sequence). The CDR3 has 17 residues. The germline V and J ends were trimmed by 4 bases and 2 bases, with 17 bases remaining between them.

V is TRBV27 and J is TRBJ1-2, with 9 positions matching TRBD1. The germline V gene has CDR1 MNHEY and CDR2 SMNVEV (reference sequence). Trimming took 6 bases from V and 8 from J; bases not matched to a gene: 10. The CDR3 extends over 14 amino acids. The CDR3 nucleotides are TGTGCCAGCAGCCCGTTCGGACAGGGGAAGGGCTACACCTTC. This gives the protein CASSPFGQGKGYTF.

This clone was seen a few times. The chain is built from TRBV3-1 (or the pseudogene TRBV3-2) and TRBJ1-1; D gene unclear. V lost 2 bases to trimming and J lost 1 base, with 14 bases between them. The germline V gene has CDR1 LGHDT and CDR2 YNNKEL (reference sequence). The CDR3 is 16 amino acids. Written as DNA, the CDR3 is TGTGCCAGCAGCCAAAGGCTGACCGCCAGGAACACTGAAGCTTTCTTT. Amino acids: CASSQRLTARNTEAFF.

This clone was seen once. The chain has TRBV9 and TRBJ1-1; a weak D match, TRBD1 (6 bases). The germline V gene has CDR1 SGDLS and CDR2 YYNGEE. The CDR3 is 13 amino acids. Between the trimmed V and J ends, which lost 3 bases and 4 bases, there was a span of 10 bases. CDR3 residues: CASSGTVGTEAFF. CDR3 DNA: TGTGCCAGCAGCGGGACAGTGGGCACTGAAGCTTTCTTT.

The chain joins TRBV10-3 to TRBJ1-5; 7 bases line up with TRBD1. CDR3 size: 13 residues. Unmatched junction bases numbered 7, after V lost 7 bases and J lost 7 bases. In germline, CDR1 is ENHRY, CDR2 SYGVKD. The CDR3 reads CAITPDRDQPQHF. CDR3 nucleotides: TGTGCCATCACCCCAGACAGGGACCAGCCCCAGCATTTT.

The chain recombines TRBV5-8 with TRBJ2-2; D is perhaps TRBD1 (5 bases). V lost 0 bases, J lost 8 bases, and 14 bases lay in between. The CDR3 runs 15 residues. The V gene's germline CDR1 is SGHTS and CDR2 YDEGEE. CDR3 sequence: CASSLAGRVAGELFF. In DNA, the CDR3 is TGTGCCAGCAGCTTGGCCGGCAGGGTAGCTGGGGAGCTGTTTTTT.

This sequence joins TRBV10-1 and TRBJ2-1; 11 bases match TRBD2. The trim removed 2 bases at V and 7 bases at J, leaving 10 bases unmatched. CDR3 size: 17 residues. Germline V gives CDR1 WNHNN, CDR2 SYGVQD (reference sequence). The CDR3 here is CASSEGVLLAGENEQFF. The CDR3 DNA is TGCGCCAGCAGTGAGGGCGTTCTACTAGCGGGAGAAAATGAGCAGTTCTTC.

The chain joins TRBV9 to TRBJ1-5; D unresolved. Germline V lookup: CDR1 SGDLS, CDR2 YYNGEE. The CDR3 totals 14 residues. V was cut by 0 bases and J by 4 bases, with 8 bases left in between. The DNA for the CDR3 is TGTGCCAGCAGCGTAGAAACAGCGAATCAGCCCCAGCATTTT. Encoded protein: CASSVETANQPQHF. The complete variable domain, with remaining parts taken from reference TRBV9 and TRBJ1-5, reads DSGVTQTPKHLITATGQRVTLRCSPRSGDLSVYWYQQSLDQGLQFLIQYYNGEERAKGNILERFSAQQFPDLHSELNLSSLELGDSALYFCASSVETANQPQHFGDGTRLSIL.

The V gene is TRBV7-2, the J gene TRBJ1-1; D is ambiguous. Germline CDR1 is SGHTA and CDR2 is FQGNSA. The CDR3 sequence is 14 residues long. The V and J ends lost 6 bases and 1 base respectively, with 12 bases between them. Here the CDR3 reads CASSYLRKNTEAFF. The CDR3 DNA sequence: TGTGCCAGCAGTTATCTCAGGAAGAACACTGAAGCTTTCTTT.

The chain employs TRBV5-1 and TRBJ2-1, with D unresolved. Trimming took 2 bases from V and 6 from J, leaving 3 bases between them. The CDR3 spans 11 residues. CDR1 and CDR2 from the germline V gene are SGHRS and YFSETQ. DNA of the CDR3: TGCGCCAGCAGCTTTATCAATGAGCAGTTCTTC. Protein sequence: CASSFINEQFF.

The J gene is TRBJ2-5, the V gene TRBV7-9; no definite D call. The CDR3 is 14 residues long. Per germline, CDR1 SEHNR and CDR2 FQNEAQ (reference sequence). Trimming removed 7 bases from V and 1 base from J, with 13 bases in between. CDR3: CASTPAVLQETQYF. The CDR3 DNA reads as TGTGCCAGCACCCCCGCGGTCCTCCAAGAGACCCAGTACTTC.

The DNA for the CDR3 is TGTGCCAGCAGCTTGACGACAGGGTCTGGAAACACCATATATTTT. Protein product: CASSLTTGSGNTIYF. This rearrangement joins TRBV5-8 to TRBJ1-3, with 7 bases lining up with TRBD1. V lost 1 base to trimming and J lost 1 base; unmatched junction nucleotides: 2. The germline V gene has CDR1 SGHTS and CDR2 YDEGEE. This CDR3 is 15 amino acids long.

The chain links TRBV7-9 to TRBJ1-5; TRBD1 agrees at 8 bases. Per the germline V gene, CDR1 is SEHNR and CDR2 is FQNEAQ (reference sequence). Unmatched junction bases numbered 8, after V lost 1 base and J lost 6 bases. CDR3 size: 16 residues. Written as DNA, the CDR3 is TGTGCCAGCAGCTTAGGCTGGCAGGGGGCTGGTCAGCCCCAGCATTTT. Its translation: CASSLGWQGAGQPQHF.

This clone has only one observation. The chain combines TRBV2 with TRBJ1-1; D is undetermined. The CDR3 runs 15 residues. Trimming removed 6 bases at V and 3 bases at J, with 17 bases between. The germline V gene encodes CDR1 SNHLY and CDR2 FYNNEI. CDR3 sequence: CASSVRIGGDTEAFF. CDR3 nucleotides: TGTGCCAGCAGCGTTCGGATTGGAGGTGACACTGAAGCTTTCTTT. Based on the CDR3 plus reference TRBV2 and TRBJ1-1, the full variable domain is EPEVTQTPSHQVTQMGQEVILRCVPISNHLYFYWYRQILGQKVEFLVSFYNNEISEKSEIFDDQFSVERPDGSNFTLKIRSTKLEDSAMYFCASSVRIGGDTEAFFGQGTRLTVV.

The CDR3 loop is CASSKTGGAGNTIYF. CDR3 sequence (DNA): TGTGCCAGCAGCAAGACAGGGGGCGCGGGAAACACCATATATTTT. V gene TRBV7-9 combines with J gene TRBJ1-3, with 10 bases lining up with TRBD1. The CDR3 spans 15 residues. Trimming removed 5 bases from V and 4 bases from J; junction bases left unmatched: 5. Per the germline V gene, CDR1 is SEHNR and CDR2 is FQNEAQ (reference sequence).

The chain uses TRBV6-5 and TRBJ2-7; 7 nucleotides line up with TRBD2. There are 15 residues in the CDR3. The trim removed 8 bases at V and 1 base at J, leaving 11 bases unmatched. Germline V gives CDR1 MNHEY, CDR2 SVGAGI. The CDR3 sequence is CASGRGVTRSYEQYF. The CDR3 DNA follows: TGTGCCAGCGGTCGGGGGGTAACGAGGTCCTACGAGCAGTACTTC.

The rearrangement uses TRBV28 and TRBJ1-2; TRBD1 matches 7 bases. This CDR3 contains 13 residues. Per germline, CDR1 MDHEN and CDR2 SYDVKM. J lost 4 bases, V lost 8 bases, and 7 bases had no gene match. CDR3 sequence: CASGGGQSYGYTF. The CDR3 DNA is TGTGCCAGCGGGGGGGGACAGTCCTATGGCTACACCTTC.

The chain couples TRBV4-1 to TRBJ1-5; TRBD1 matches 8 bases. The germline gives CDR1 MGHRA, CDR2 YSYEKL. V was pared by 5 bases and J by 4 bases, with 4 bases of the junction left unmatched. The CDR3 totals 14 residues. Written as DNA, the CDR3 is TGCGCCAGCAGCTGGGACAGGCTTAATCAGCCCCAGCATTTT. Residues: CASSWDRLNQPQHF.

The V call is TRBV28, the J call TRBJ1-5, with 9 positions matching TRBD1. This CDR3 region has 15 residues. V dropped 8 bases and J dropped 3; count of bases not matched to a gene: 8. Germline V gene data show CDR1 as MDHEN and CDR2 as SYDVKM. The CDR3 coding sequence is TGTGCCAGCGGACCCGGGACAGGGCCCAATCAGCCCCAGCATTTT. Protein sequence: CASGPGTGPNQPQHF.

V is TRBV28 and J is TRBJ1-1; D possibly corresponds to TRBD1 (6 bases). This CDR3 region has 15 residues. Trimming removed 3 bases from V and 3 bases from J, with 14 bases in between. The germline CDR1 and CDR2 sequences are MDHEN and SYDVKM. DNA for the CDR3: TGTGCCAGCAGTTTGGTTCGGGGGCCCCACACTGAAGCTTTCTTT. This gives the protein CASSLVRGPHTEAFF.

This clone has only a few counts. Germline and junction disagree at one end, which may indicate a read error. The CDR3 coding sequence is TGTGCCAGCAGTGAAGCGCCGAGCGGAGGAGACTTC. This gives the protein CASSEAPSGGDF. The J gene is TRBJ2-5, the V gene TRBV2; possibly TRBD2 for D (5 bases). The CDR3 loop spans 12 amino acids. Germline CDR1 and CDR2: SNHLY and FYNNEI.

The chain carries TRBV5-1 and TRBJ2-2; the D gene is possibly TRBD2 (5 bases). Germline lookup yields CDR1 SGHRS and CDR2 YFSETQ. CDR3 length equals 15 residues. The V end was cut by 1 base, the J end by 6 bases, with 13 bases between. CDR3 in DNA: TGCGCCAGCAGCTTGCTGACGGGGAAAGCCGGGGAGCTGTTTTTT. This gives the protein CASSLLTGKAGELFF.